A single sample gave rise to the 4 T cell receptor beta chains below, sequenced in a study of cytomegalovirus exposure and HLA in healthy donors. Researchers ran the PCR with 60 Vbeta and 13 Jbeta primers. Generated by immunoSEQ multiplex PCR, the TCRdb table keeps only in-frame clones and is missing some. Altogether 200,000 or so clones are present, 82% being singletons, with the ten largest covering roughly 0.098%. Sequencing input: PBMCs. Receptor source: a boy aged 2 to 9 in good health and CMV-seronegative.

The CDR3 here is CASSFKGVNTQYF. The CDR3 region has the DNA TGTGCCAGCAGCTTTAAAGGGGTGAATACGCAGTATTTT. V and J are TRBV5-4 and TRBJ2-3, with D tentatively TRBD1 (5 bases). There are 13 residues in the CDR3. In germline, CDR1 is SGHNT, CDR2 YYREEE (reference sequence). V gave up 2 bases and J gave up 7 bases, with 11 bases separating them.

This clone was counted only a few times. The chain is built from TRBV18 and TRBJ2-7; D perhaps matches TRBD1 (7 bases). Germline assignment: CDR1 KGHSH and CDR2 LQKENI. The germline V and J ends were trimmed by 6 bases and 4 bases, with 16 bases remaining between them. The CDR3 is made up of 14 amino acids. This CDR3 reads CASSSGQAGYEQYF. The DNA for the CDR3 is TGTGCCAGCTCCTCCGGACAGGCGGGATACGAGCAGTACTTC.

CDR3 DNA: TGTGCCAGCAGCCTGGACAGTCGTAACTATGGCTACACCTTC. Translation gives CASSLDSRNYGYTF. V and J are TRBV6-5 and TRBJ1-2; maybe TRBD1 (6 bases). Trimming pared 6 bases from V and 1 base from J, leaving 12 bases between. Germline loops: CDR1 MNHEY, CDR2 SVGAGI. The CDR3 has 14 amino acids.

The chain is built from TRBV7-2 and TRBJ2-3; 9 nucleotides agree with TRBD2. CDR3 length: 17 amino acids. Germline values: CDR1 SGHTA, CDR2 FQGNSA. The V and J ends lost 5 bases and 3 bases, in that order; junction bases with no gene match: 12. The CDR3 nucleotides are TGTGCCAGCAGCCCAATCGGCGGGGGGGCAGGAACAGATACGCAGTATTTT. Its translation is CASSPIGGGAGTDTQYF.